The entry that follows covers one TCR beta chain sequence. The data are from a study of patients and donors after allogeneic stem cell transplantation. The CDR3 has 15 amino acids. Germline V gives CDR1 SGHAT, CDR2 FQNNGV. J was trimmed by 5 bases and V by 5 bases; bases with no gene match: 11. Using its own MiXCR run on the RT-PCR reads, TCRdb lists one record per CDR3 protein. The data contain about 76,000 distinct CDR3 sequences, 26% of them singletons. This clonotype was sampled from a human donor who was either an allogeneic HSCT recipient or a stem cell or donor lymphocyte infusion donor (not recorded which). It is not recorded whose cells these are; they may come from a transplant donor. The chain uses TRBV11-2 and TRBJ1-1; the match to TRBD1 covers 7 bases. The sequencing input was blood, either unsorted or a sorted T cell fraction (not recorded which). In nucleotides, the CDR3 is TGTGCCAGCAGCGCCAGGGGGATCGGGTCTACTGAAGCTTTCTTT. Translation: CASSARGIGSTEAFF.